This T cell receptor (beta chain) was retrieved from a study of blood T cell repertoires in COVID-19. The CDR3 runs 13 residues. The germline gives CDR1 SGHRS, CDR2 YFSETQ. V was cut by 2 bases and J by 5 bases, with 11 bases left in between. Residents of approximately 25 US areas, aged about 18 to 89 years, made up the participants. Researchers sorted participants into cohorts using their self-reported clinical history. Using immunoSEQ multiplex PCR, the repertoire was profiled, and TCRdb retains in-frame clones only, with some absent. The sample consists of fewer than 200,000 clones, less than 80% of them appearing once.

Sequencing was performed on PBMCs or T cells enriched from blood (not recorded which). The chain is built from TRBV5-1 and TRBJ2-7, with D hard to call. The source of this sequence is a woman in her seventies in a cohort exposed to, infected with or recovered from COVID-19 (not recorded which). The DNA of the CDR3 is TGCGCCAGCAGCTTTTCCGGGTCCCACGAGCAGTACTTC. This translates into CASSFSGSHEQYF.